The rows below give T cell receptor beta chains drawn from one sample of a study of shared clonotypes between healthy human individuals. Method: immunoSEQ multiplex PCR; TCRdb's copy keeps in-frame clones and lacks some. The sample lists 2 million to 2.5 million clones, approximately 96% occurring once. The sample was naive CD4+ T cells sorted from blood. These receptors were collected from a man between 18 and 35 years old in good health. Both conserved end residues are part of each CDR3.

cdr3_aa: CASRRGVGETQYF
v_call: TRBV19

cdr3_aa: CASSSGTSVLTGELFF
v_call: TRBV11-2

cdr3_aa: CASSYRREQFF
v_call: TRBV6-5

cdr3_aa: CASSQDGGYYGYTF
v_call: TRBV4-3

cdr3_aa: CASSLDSLGSYEQYF
v_call: TRBV28

cdr3_aa: CASGRTDSLNTEAFF
v_call: TRBV5-4

cdr3_aa: CASSLGAGSTGELFF
v_call: TRBV5-1

cdr3_aa: CASSLEGLAGSDTQYF
v_call: TRBV27

cdr3_aa: CASSQVWTTEAFF
v_call: TRBV14

cdr3_aa: CASSDGWVGNTIYF
v_call: TRBV7-9

cdr3_aa: CSAAGTNTQYF
v_call: TRBV20-1

cdr3_aa: CASSQTGTGGGYTF
v_call: TRBV4-3

cdr3_aa: CASGLRRGGRGTDTQYF
v_call: TRBV5-6

cdr3_aa: CASSFAESSGNTIYF
v_call: TRBV7-2

cdr3_aa: CASSGGFEGYTF
v_call: TRBV2

cdr3_aa: CASSGYGTGGKTEAFF
v_call: TRBV2

cdr3_aa: CSATGGRETQYF
v_call: TRBV29-1

cdr3_aa: CASSYTGRTSNQPQHF
v_call: TRBV6-6

cdr3_aa: CASSWPGLEGDTQYF
v_call: TRBV5-8

cdr3_aa: CASSVDGGELFF
v_call: TRBV2

cdr3_aa: CASSEGVGGRPNTEAFF
v_call: TRBV6-1

cdr3_aa: CASSEQANTEAFF
v_call: TRBV5-1

cdr3_aa: CASSQEGWGYEQFF
v_call: TRBV14

cdr3_aa: CAVSQTNTGELFF
v_call: TRBV5-4

cdr3_aa: CASSYSGVSNTGELFF
v_call: TRBV6-5

cdr3_aa: CASSPVRGGANVLTF
v_call: TRBV4-1

cdr3_aa: CASSSPLDRGHHYGYTF
v_call: TRBV28

cdr3_aa: CASSVSRAGGNPNEQFF
v_call: TRBV9

cdr3_aa: CASSQTGGSYTEAFF
v_call: TRBV4-1

cdr3_aa: CASSFGLGTEAFF
v_call: TRBV11-2

cdr3_aa: CSASPGAANTGELFF
v_call: TRBV29-1

cdr3_aa: CASSLTSFTDTQYF
v_call: TRBV5-1

cdr3_aa: CASSEGTPGWETQYF
v_call: TRBV5-1

cdr3_aa: CAIGWQENTGELFF
v_call: TRBV10-3

cdr3_aa: CASSPPTGGNTGELFF
v_call: TRBV18

cdr3_aa: CASTSGPGTSVFF
v_call: TRBV2

cdr3_aa: CAWVGRIVSRTEAFF
v_call: TRBV30

cdr3_aa: CASGTGTTNEKLFF
v_call: TRBV27

cdr3_aa: CSDRDPTHETQYF
v_call: TRBV29-1

cdr3_aa: CASSPWGGGQETQYF
v_call: TRBV7-9

cdr3_aa: CASSTEGVAGESIKNEQFF
v_call: TRBV9

cdr3_aa: CASTPEGHFGNQPQHF
v_call: TRBV5-5

cdr3_aa: CAIQNLFSGNTIYF
v_call: TRBV6-1

cdr3_aa: CASNPKRGAGQYF
v_call: TRBV11-2

cdr3_aa: CASSRDSTNQPQHF
v_call: TRBV28

cdr3_aa: CSVQRSGGGYNEQFF
v_call: TRBV29-1